This T cell receptor beta chain originates from a study of post-analysis software for immune sequencing data. Study as a whole: Relapsing-remitting, secondary progressive and progressive-relapsing multiple sclerosis were all included among the disease courses.

About this clonotype itself: Its antigen remains unidentified.

General study points: Several TRBV segments were more frequent in patients than controls; TRBV5-6, TRBV5-1 and TRBV20-1 belonged to this group. Strong co-clustering by F measure linked samples that shared a preparation batch. In multiple sclerosis, normalized Chao1 diversity was significantly below that of controls.

CDR1 is SEHNR, CDR2 FQNEAQ, per germline (reference sequence). With 1 base removed from V and 6 bases from J, the gap between germline ends came to 10 bases. This CDR3 has 13 residues. Sequencing libraries made from TCR beta cDNA carried unique molecular identifiers. One entry per CDR3 protein results from TCRdb running MiXCR on the PCR reads. There are some 260,000 distinct CDR3 sequences in the sample; around 34% occur only once, and 4% to 6% lies in the top ten. Sequenced material: blood. This clonotype was sampled from a girl aged 5-17 years with multiple sclerosis. The V and J genes are TRBV7-9 and TRBJ2-7; no clear D. For the CDR3, the DNA is TGTGCCAGCAGCTTAGGGGCAGGAATCGAGCAGTACTTC. Translation: CASSLGAGIEQYF. Full variable domain (missing parts from reference TRBV7-9 and TRBJ2-7): DTGVSQNPRHKITKRGQNVTFRCDPISEHNRLYWYRQTLGQGPEFLTYFQNEAQLEKSRLLSDRFSAERPKGSFSTLEIQRTEQGDSAMYLCASSLGAGIEQYFGPGTRLTVT.